One and the same sample provided the 14 T cell receptor gamma chains below, sequenced in a study of gamma-delta chains in newborns, infants, children (dated by TCRdb to about 2019). TCRdb records Illumina MiSeq as the sequencer. After TCRdb called clones again from the public reads with CATT, rows with identical DNA were merged. This sample is represented by roughly 500 gamma-chain clones; roughly 52% of them were singletons. The biggest ten clones account for approximately 52% of the sample. The sequencing sample was made of blood. All receptors come from a child who was a newborn, infant or young child, either healthy, febrile or measles-vaccinated (not recorded which).

Judged by abundance, this clone is large. Other DNA variants within this sample encode the same CDR3. The chain recombines TRGV9 with TRGJP. TCRdb offers no J gene call, so here the DNA was matched to germline to obtain one. The CDR3 contains 16 residues. V gave up 0 bases and J gave up 7 bases; unmatched junction bases: 3. Germline V gives CDR1 GITISATS, CDR2 ISYDGTV (reference sequence). CDR3 residues: CALWEVLELGKKIKVF. CDR3 bases: TGTGCCTTGTGGGAGGTGTTGGAGTTGGGCAAAAAAATCAAGGTATTT.

This clone was recorded a few times. A far bigger clonotype differs at one base, so this is likely a read error. The same CDR3 arises from other DNA sequences in this sample as well. TRGV9 is the V gene, and the J gene was not called. Germline loops: CDR1 GITISATS, CDR2 ISYDGTV (reference sequence). The CDR3 has 16 residues. The CDR3 nucleotides read TGTGCCTTGTGGGAGGTGCAAGAGTTGGGCAAAAAAATAAAGGTATTT. Translated, it gives CALWEVQELGKKIKVF.

This clone is classed as large. At one of its ends the junction is not consistent with the germline gene, which may arise from a read error. CDR3 in amino acids: CALWEVPGWFKIF. Here the CDR3 DNA reads TGTGCCTTGTGGGAGGTGCCTGGGTGGTTCAAGATATTT. The chain employs TRGV9 and TRGJP1. The CDR3 loop spans 13 amino acids. Per germline, CDR1 GITISATS and CDR2 ISYDGTV (reference sequence).

This sequence joins TRGV8 and TRGJ1 or TRGJ2. The J gene, left out of TCRdb, was set here by checking the DNA against germline. J lost 3 bases, V lost 3 bases, and 5 bases had no gene match. CDR3 length: 13 amino acids. CDR1 is VENAVY and CDR2 is YDSYNSRV in the germline V gene. The CDR3 loop is CATWDQVYYKKLF. CDR3 nucleotides: TGTGCCACCTGGGATCAAGTTTATTATAAGAAACTCTTT.

The chain joins TRGV8 to TRGJ1 or TRGJ2. The J gene comes from matching the DNA to germline here; TCRdb lacks it. Germline V gene sequence: CDR1 VENAVY, CDR2 YDSYNSRV. The CDR3 totals 13 residues. V lost 1 base and J lost 5; bases outside the gene matches: 5. This CDR3 reads CATWDRRDYKKLF. CDR3 DNA: TGTGCCACCTGGGATAGAAGAGATTATAAGAAACTCTTT.

This clone is labeled large. The chain recombines TRGV9 with TRGJP. TCRdb supplies no J gene; here it was assigned by aligning the nucleotide sequence to germline. Germline V CDR1 and CDR2: GITISATS, ISYDGTV (reference sequence). The junction had 2 bases not matched to a gene; V was cut back by 4 bases and J by 5 bases. This CDR3 spans 15 amino acids. CDR3 loop: CALWDEELGKKIKVF. The CDR3 DNA sequence: TGTGCCTTGTGGGACGAAGAGTTGGGCAAAAAAATCAAGGTATTT.

Notes on this clone: A clone one base away is much larger, so this may be a read error. This rearrangement joins TRGV3 to TRGJ1 or TRGJ2. TCRdb leaves out the J gene; it was filled in here by matching the DNA to germline. The length of the CDR3 is 13 residues. J gave up 4 bases and V 0 bases, and 3 bases lay outside the gene matches. Germline CDR1 VTNTFY, CDR2 YDVSTARD (reference sequence). CDR3 nucleotides: TGTGCCACCTGGGACAGGCGGTATTATAAGAAACTCTTT. It translates to CATWDRRYYKKLF.

A word on this clone: A read error may produce the germline difference seen at one junction end. Other DNA sequences in this sample translate to the same CDR3. The V gene is TRGV9, the J gene TRGJP. The J gene is absent in TCRdb and was assigned here via DNA matching to germline. This CDR3 is built from 17 residues. CDR1 is GITISATS and CDR2 is ISYDGTV in the germline V gene (reference sequence). The CDR3 loop is CALWEAPQELGKKIKVF. CDR3 sequence (DNA): TGTGCCTTGTGGGAGGCGCCTCAAGAGTTAGGCAAAAAAATCAAGGTATTT.

V and J are TRGV3 and TRGJP2. Since TCRdb gives no J gene, matching the DNA to germline was used here to assign it. Germline assignment: CDR1 VTNTFY and CDR2 YDVSTARD (reference sequence). The V and J ends lost 1 base and 6 bases, in that order; junction bases with no gene match: 17. The CDR3 totals 18 residues. CDR3 residues: CATWDSPTRVAGDWIKTF. The DNA for the CDR3 is TGTGCCACCTGGGACAGCCCGACCCGGGTGGCTGGTGATTGGATCAAGACGTTT.

About this clone: With only one base between it and a far larger clone, this is likely a read error. The V and J genes are TRGV9 and TRGJP. Because TCRdb records no J gene, it was assigned here through a match of the DNA to germline. The CDR3 has 14 residues. V shed 6 bases, J shed 11 bases, and the junction held 7 bases outside the gene matches. Germline V gives CDR1 GITISATS, CDR2 ISYDGTV (reference sequence). CDR3 loop: CALWQEVGKKIKVF. CDR3 nucleotides: TGTGCCTTGTGGCAGGAGGTGGGCAAAAAAATCAAGGTATTT.

Concerning this clone itself: Since a much larger clone is just one base distant, this may be a read error. No V gene was called here, but the J gene is TRGJ1 or TRGJ2. The CDR3 has 10 residues. CDR3 residues: CATCYYKRLF. CDR3 in DNA: TGTGCCACCTGTTATTATAAGAGACTCTTT.

This clone is judged large (0.1 to 1%). Other nucleotide sequences from this sample produce the same CDR3. The genes are TRGV9 and TRGJ1 or TRGJ2. Germline matching of the DNA provided the J gene here, since TCRdb leaves it blank. Trimming removed 0 bases from V and 3 bases from J; junction bases left unmatched: 2. The CDR3 is 13 residues long. Germline assignment: CDR1 GITISATS and CDR2 ISYDGTV (reference sequence). CDR3 loop: CALWEVLYYKKLF. The CDR3 nucleotides read TGTGCCTTGTGGGAGGTGCTTTATTATAAGAAACTCTTT.

In regard to this clone: One junction end does not reproduce the germline sequence, and a read error may be involved. The chain joins TRGV8 to TRGJ1 or TRGJ2. TCRdb does not report a J gene; here it was assigned by matching the DNA to germline references. In germline, CDR1 is VENAVY, CDR2 YDSYNSRV. The CDR3 extends over 12 amino acids. CDR3 sequence: CATWDSNYKKLF. As DNA, the CDR3 is TGTGCCACATGGGATAGTAATTATAAGAAACTCTTT.

To note about this clone: Given a far larger clone just one base away, this is likely a sequencing read error. The chain carries TRGV9 and TRGJP. The J gene is not listed in TCRdb, so it was assigned here from a DNA match to germline. The CDR3 is 17 residues long. In germline, CDR1 is GITISATS, CDR2 ISYDGTV (reference sequence). V lost 2 bases, J lost 4 bases, and 5 bases stayed unmatched. CDR3 nucleotides: TGTGCCTTGTGGGAGGCGCATCAAGAGTTGGGCAAAAAAATCAAGGTATTT. This encodes CALWEAHQELGKKIKVF.